The 30 T cell receptor beta chains below all came from one sample that was sequenced in a study of shared clonotypes between healthy human individuals. Produced via immunoSEQ multiplex PCR; TCRdb's table is partial and in-frame only. The profile shows around 500,000 clones, more than 75% of them singletons. Sequencing was carried out using PBMCs. The receptors come from a woman between 40 and 55 years old in good health. Some clones in this sample may be carry-over from other donors' samples.

This chain connects TRBV6-1 to TRBJ1-3; 8 bases agree with TRBD1. The V and J ends lost 4 bases and 5 bases, in that order; junction bases with no gene match: 7. CDR3 length: 15 residues. Germline CDR1 MNHNS, CDR2 SASEGT. The CDR3 DNA reads TGTGCCAGCAGTGGTCGGGCAGGGGGCAGAAACACCATATATTTT. Its translation is CASSGRAGGRNTIYF.

Concerning this clone itself: The same CDR3 also results from other DNA sequences found in this sample. The rearrangement links TRBV6-6 to TRBJ2-2; D gene uncertain. Germline V gene sequence: CDR1 MNHNY, CDR2 SVGAGI (reference sequence). The CDR3 spans 14 residues. Trimming pared 2 bases from V and 0 bases from J, leaving 4 bases between. CDR3 region: CASSYGPNTGELFF. DNA for the CDR3: TGTGCCAGCAGTTACGGCCCGAACACCGGGGAGCTGTTTTTT.

This chain links TRBV2 with TRBJ2-7; 8 nucleotides match TRBD2. CDR1 is SNHLY and CDR2 is FYNNEI in the germline V gene. Trimming took 6 bases from V and 6 from J; bases not matched to a gene: 7. The CDR3 runs 13 residues. This CDR3 is CASRFSGGGEQYF. CDR3 sequence (DNA): TGTGCCAGCAGATTCAGCGGGGGCGGCGAGCAGTACTTC.

CDR3 nucleotides: TGTGCCAGCAGTTACTCCGGTAGCTCGGATGAGCAGTTCTTC. It encodes CASSYSGSSDEQFF. This sequence joins TRBV6-5 and TRBJ2-1, with D hard to call. The V end lost 0 bases, the J end lost 8 bases, and 11 bases lay between the germline ends. Germline CDR1 and CDR2: MNHEY and SVGAGI. CDR3 size: 14 residues.

The rearrangement uses TRBV28 and TRBJ2-1, with D maybe TRBD1 (6 bases). Germline V gene sequence: CDR1 MDHEN, CDR2 SYDVKM. Trimming pared 6 bases from V and 0 bases from J, leaving 15 bases between. This CDR3 comprises 16 residues. The CDR3 region has the DNA TGTGCCAGCAGGGGCCCACAGGGCAACTCCTACAATGAGCAGTTCTTC. Its translation is CASRGPQGNSYNEQFF.

This chain links TRBV5-1 with TRBJ2-1, with 8 bases that match TRBD2. The germline CDR1 and CDR2 sequences are SGHRS and YFSETQ. This CDR3 has 17 residues. With 4 bases clipped from V and 6 bases from J, the junction kept 15 bases outside the gene matches. The CDR3 DNA reads TGCGCCAGCAGCGCCAGTGTAGCGGGACTACAAAGCAATGAGCAGTTCTTC. Amino acids: CASSASVAGLQSNEQFF.

The J gene is TRBJ2-5, the V gene TRBV7-2; a weak D match, TRBD2 (5 bases). Per the germline V gene, CDR1 is SGHTA and CDR2 is FQGNSA. Between the trimmed V and J ends, which lost 5 bases and 1 base, there was a span of 8 bases. This CDR3 comprises 13 residues. CDR3 sequence: CASSRGVQETQYF. CDR3 bases: TGTGCCAGCAGCCGGGGAGTCCAAGAGACCCAGTACTTC.

CDR3 in DNA: TGTGCCAGCAGTTACTCGGACCCGAGGGGTAATCAGCCCCAGCATTTT. It specifies CASSYSDPRGNQPQHF. The rearrangement joins TRBV6-5 to TRBJ1-5; D is perhaps TRBD1 (5 bases). Germline CDR1 MNHEY, CDR2 SVGAGI. The CDR3 sequence is 16 residues long. With 0 bases removed from V and 4 bases from J, the gap between germline ends came to 13 bases.

V gene TRBV7-3 combines with J gene TRBJ1-1; 7 bases line up with TRBD1. J gave up 7 bases and V 5 bases, and 7 bases lay outside the gene matches. Germline CDR1 reads SGHTA; CDR2 reads FQGTGA. There are 13 residues in the CDR3. The CDR3 loop reads CASSGLGTDEAFF. The CDR3 region has the DNA TGTGCCAGCAGCGGATTAGGGACAGATGAAGCTTTCTTT.

This clone has at least ten counts. The rearrangement links TRBV11-2 to TRBJ1-2; 9 positions match TRBD1. Trimming took 3 bases from V and 6 from J; bases not matched to a gene: 2. Germline CDR1 is SGHAT and CDR2 is FQNNGV. The CDR3 contains 13 residues. CDR3: CASSFGQGNGYTF. The CDR3 region has the DNA TGTGCCAGCAGCTTCGGACAGGGGAATGGCTACACCTTC.

This rearrangement joins TRBV10-3 to TRBJ2-2, with D possibly being TRBD1 (6 bases). The V and J ends lost 7 bases and 2 bases respectively, with 8 bases between them. This CDR3 spans 13 amino acids. Germline loops: CDR1 ENHRY, CDR2 SYGVKD. This CDR3 reads CAIKDRNTGELFF. CDR3 nucleotide sequence: TGTGCCATCAAGGACAGAAACACCGGGGAGCTGTTTTTT.

This rearrangement joins TRBV15 to TRBJ1-2; unclear D gene. CDR1 and CDR2 (germline): LNHNV, YYDKDF (reference sequence). The V gene lost 0 bases and the J gene lost 5 bases, with 10 bases spanning the gap. The CDR3 consists of 14 residues. CDR3 sequence (DNA): TGTGCCACCAGCAGAGATCGTACGGCGTATGGCTACACCTTC. This sequence encodes CATSRDRTAYGYTF.

This clone was counted once. The chain couples TRBV2 to TRBJ1-2, with TRBD1 matching 9 bases. CDR1 is SNHLY and CDR2 is FYNNEI in the germline V gene. The CDR3 sequence is 14 residues long. J was trimmed by 7 bases and V by 5 bases; bases with no gene match: 8. CDR3 bases: TGTGCCAGCAGTTTCACACAGGGGGCTCTTGGCTACACCTTC. As protein: CASSFTQGALGYTF.

This clone has just one count. V is TRBV6-6 and J is TRBJ2-7; the D is unclear. In germline, CDR1 is MNHNY, CDR2 SVGAGI (reference sequence). The CDR3 is made up of 14 amino acids. The V end was cut by 2 bases, the J end by 0 bases, with 8 bases between. As DNA, the CDR3 is TGTGCCAGCAGTTACAAGGCTGCCTCCTACGAGCAGTACTTC. Its translation is CASSYKAASYEQYF.

The chain joins TRBV4-2 to TRBJ2-7, with TRBD2 identical over 13 bases. The CDR3 has 18 residues. Germline CDR1 LGHNA, CDR2 YNFKEQ. With V trimmed by 4 bases and J by 4 bases, 13 bases remained unmatched. The CDR3 loop is CASSPPGLAGDRVYEQYF. The CDR3 region has the DNA TGTGCCAGCAGCCCCCCTGGACTAGCGGGAGACAGGGTTTACGAGCAGTACTTC.

The CDR3 sequence is CASSPGGPTPATEAFF. The CDR3 DNA follows: TGTGCCAGCAGCCCTGGGGGACCGACTCCTGCCACTGAAGCTTTCTTT. The V gene is TRBV7-3, the J gene TRBJ1-1, with D perhaps TRBD1 (5 bases). Per the germline V gene, CDR1 is SGHTA and CDR2 is FQGTGA. This CDR3 region has 16 residues. Trimming removed 5 bases at V and 4 bases at J, with 20 bases between.

This chain uses TRBV5-4 with TRBJ2-7, with D possibly matching TRBD1 (5 bases). Trimming removed 0 bases at V and 2 bases at J, with 9 bases between. Germline V CDR1 and CDR2: SGHNT, YYREEE (reference sequence). The CDR3 contains 14 residues. The DNA for the CDR3 is TGTGCCAGCAGCTTGGATCCAGGGACCTACGAGCAGTACTTC. Translating it yields CASSLDPGTYEQYF. Full variable domain (missing parts from reference TRBV5-4 and TRBJ2-7): ETGVTQSPTHLIKTRGQQVTLRCSSQSGHNTVSWYQQALGQGPQFIFQYYREEENGRGNFPPRFSGLQFPNYSSELNVNALELDDSALYLCASSLDPGTYEQYFGPGTRLTVT.

For this clone: Compared with germline, one end of the junction differs, possibly owing to a read error. The V call is TRBV7-7, the J call TRBJ1-4; 10 bases align to TRBD1. Germline lookup yields CDR1 SSHAT and CDR2 FNYEAQ (reference sequence). The CDR3 covers 15 residues. This chain's CDR3 is CASSLGQGRGEKLFF. CDR3 in DNA: TGTGCTAGCAGCTTGGGACAGGGGAGGGGAGAAAAACTGTTTTTT.

This CDR3 reads CASKPGQGNNYGYTF. The CDR3 DNA is TGTGCCAGCAAACCCGGACAGGGGAATAACTATGGCTACACCTTC. V is TRBV2 and J is TRBJ1-2; 9 bases line up with TRBD1. The J segment lost 1 base and the V segment lost 7 bases, leaving 7 bases of the junction unmatched. The germline V gene has CDR1 SNHLY and CDR2 FYNNEI. The CDR3 is 15 residues long.

The chain combines TRBV7-2 with TRBJ1-6, with D perhaps matching TRBD1 (5 bases). This CDR3 comprises 14 residues. Germline V CDR1 and CDR2: SGHTA, FQGNSA. Trimming left V 1 base short and J 9 bases short, with 10 bases between. The CDR3 nucleotides are TGTGCCAGCAGCTTAGAACGCCAGGGTTCACCCCTCCACTTT. This codes for CASSLERQGSPLHF. Complete variable domain (other parts from reference TRBV7-2 and TRBJ1-6): GAGVSQSPSNKVTEKGKDVELRCDPISGHTALYWYRQSLGQGLEFLIYFQGNSAPDKSGLPSDRFSAERTGGSVSTLTIQRTQQEDSAVYLCASSLERQGSPLHFGNGTRLTVT.

Points on this clone: Distinct nucleotide sequences in the sample also encode this CDR3. This chain joins TRBV2 and TRBJ1-1; unclear D gene. Germline V gene data show CDR1 as SNHLY and CDR2 as FYNNEI. The CDR3 totals 12 residues. The V end was cut by 2 bases, the J end by 6 bases, with 7 bases between. CDR3 protein: CASSERAAEAFF. CDR3 in DNA: TGTGCCAGCAGTGAACGGGCCGCTGAAGCTTTCTTT.

The rearrangement uses TRBV15 and TRBJ1-1; 10 nucleotides align to TRBD1. This CDR3 comprises 17 residues. The ends lost 1 base at V and 1 base at J; junction bases unmatched: 6. Germline loops: CDR1 LNHNV, CDR2 YYDKDF (reference sequence). The CDR3 sequence: CATSRGQGASTNTEAFF. Written as DNA, the CDR3 is TGTGCCACCAGCAGAGGACAGGGGGCAAGCACGAACACTGAAGCTTTCTTT.

The chain couples TRBV9 to TRBJ2-7, with D tentatively TRBD1 or TRBD2 (5 bases each). The CDR3 loop spans 14 amino acids. From germline, CDR1 is SGDLS and CDR2 YYNGEE. V was cut by 2 bases and J by 7 bases, with 16 bases left in between. The CDR3 coding sequence is TGTGCCAGCAGCGTCGGACAACTTGCGGGTGAGCAGTACTTC. It specifies CASSVGQLAGEQYF.

The chain recombines TRBV4-3 with TRBJ1-2, with TRBD1 as a possible D gene (6 bases). The length of the CDR3 is 16 residues. Germline-derived CDR1 and CDR2 are LGHNA and YSLEER. V dropped 0 bases and J dropped 1 base, with 12 bases sitting between them. CDR3 in DNA: TGCGCCAGCAGCCAAGAAGTAGGGGGTAATAACTATGGCTACACCTTC. Its protein product is CASSQEVGGNNYGYTF.

The V gene is TRBV6-1, the J gene TRBJ1-1; 10 bases align to TRBD1. This CDR3 is 14 amino acids long. Germline V gene data show CDR1 as MNHNS and CDR2 as SASEGT. J gave up 5 bases and V 3 bases, and 3 bases lay outside the gene matches. CDR3 nucleotides: TGTGCCAGCAGTGACACGGACAGGGGGACTGAAGCTTTCTTT. This sequence encodes CASSDTDRGTEAFF.

In the case of this clone: Given a far larger clone just one base away, this is likely a sequencing read error. The chain uses TRBV2 and TRBJ2-7; D gene ambiguous. The CDR3 has 10 amino acids. The V end was cut by 5 bases, the J end by 5 bases, with 4 bases between. Germline lookup yields CDR1 SNHLY and CDR2 FYNNEI. Written as DNA, the CDR3 is TGTGCCAGCAGTCCCCACGAGCAGTACTTC. Its translation is CASSPHEQYF.

This chain joins TRBV30 and TRBJ2-1; D is perhaps TRBD1 (5 bases). Germline CDR1 GTSNPN, CDR2 SVGIG (reference sequence). The CDR3 runs to 14 residues. V gave up 0 bases and J gave up 5 bases, with 11 bases separating them. CDR3 DNA sequence: TGTGCCTGGAGTGTTTGGGGCCGGAACAATGAGCAGTTCTTC. Translating it yields CAWSVWGRNNEQFF. The entire variable domain, with the rest obtained from reference TRBV30 and TRBJ2-1, is as follows: SQTIHQWPATLVQPVGSPLSLECTVEGTSNPNLYWYRQAAGRGLQLLFYSVGIGQISSEVPQNLSASRPQDRQFILSSKKLLLSDSGFYLCAWSVWGRNNEQFFGPGTRLTVL.

The chain links TRBV2 to TRBJ1-1; 8 bases map to TRBD1. Germline V gene lookup returns CDR1 SNHLY and CDR2 FYNNEI. This CDR3 is 14 amino acids long. V lost 6 bases to trimming and J lost 1 base; unmatched junction nucleotides: 4. The CDR3 sequence is CASRGGTGNTEAFF. Here the CDR3 DNA reads TGTGCCAGCAGGGGGGGGACAGGGAACACTGAAGCTTTCTTT.

The V call is TRBV5-8, the J call TRBJ1-5; D remains unclear. Germline CDR1 is SGHTS and CDR2 is YDEGEE. The V end lost 0 bases, the J end lost 2 bases, and 9 bases lay between the germline ends. This CDR3 has 15 residues. CDR3 coding DNA: TGTGCCAGCAGCTTGGCACTCGCGGGCAATCAGCCCCAGCATTTT. This sequence encodes CASSLALAGNQPQHF.

This clone was recorded a few times. The chain combines TRBV19 with TRBJ2-7; TRBD1 is a possible D gene (6 bases). The CDR3 sequence is 15 residues long. Trimming took off 5 bases at V and 3 bases at J, with 17 bases between the two ends. CDR1 is LNHDA, CDR2 SQIVND, per germline (reference sequence). DNA of the CDR3: TGTGCCAGTAGTCCTTCATGGCAGGGGAGCTACGAGCAGTACTTC. This encodes CASSPSWQGSYEQYF.